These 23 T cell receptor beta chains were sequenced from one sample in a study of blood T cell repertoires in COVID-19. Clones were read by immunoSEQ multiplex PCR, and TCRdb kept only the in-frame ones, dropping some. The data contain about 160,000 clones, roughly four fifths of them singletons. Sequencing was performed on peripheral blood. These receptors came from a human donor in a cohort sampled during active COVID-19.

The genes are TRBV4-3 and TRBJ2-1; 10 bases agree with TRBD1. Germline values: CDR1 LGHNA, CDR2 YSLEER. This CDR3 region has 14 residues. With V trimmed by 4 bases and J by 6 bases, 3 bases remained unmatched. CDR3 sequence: CASSPGTGANEQFF. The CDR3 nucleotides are TGCGCCAGCAGCCCCGGGACAGGGGCCAATGAGCAGTTCTTC.

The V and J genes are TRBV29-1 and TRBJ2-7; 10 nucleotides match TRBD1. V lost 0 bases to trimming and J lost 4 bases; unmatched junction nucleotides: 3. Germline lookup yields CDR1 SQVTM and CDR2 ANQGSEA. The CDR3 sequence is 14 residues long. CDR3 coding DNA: TGCAGCGTTGAAGACCGGACAGGGGGGTACGAGCAGTACTTC. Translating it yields CSVEDRTGGYEQYF.

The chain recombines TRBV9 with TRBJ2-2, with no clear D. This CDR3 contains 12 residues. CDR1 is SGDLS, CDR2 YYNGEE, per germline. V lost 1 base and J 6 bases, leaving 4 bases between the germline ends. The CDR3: CASSVSSGELFF. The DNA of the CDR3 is TGTGCCAGCAGCGTATCCTCCGGGGAGCTGTTTTTT.

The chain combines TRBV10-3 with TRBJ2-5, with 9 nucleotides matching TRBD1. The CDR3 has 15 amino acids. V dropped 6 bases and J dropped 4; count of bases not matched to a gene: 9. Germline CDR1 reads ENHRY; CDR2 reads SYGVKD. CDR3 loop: CAIRGQGERGETQYF. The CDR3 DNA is TGTGCCATCAGGGGACAGGGCGAAAGGGGAGAGACCCAGTACTTC.

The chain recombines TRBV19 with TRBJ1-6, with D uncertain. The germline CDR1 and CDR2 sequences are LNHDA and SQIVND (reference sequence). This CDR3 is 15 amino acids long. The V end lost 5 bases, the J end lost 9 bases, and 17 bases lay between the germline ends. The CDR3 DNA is TGTGCCAGTAGTGCGGATGAAGCTAGCTCTTCACCCCTCCACTTT. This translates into CASSADEASSSPLHF.

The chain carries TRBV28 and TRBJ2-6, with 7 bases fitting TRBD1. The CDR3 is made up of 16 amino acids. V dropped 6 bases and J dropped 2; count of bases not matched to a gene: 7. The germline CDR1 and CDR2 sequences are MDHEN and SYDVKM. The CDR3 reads CASRHDRAAGANVLTF. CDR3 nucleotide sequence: TGTGCCAGCAGACACGACAGGGCGGCTGGGGCCAACGTCCTGACTTTC.

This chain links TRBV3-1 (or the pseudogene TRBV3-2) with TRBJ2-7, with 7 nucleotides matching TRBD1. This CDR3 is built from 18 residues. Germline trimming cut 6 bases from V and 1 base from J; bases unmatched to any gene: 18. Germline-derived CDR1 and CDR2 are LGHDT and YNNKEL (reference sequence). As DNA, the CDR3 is TGTGCCAGCAGGGCAGAGGGGGACCGGGACAGCGGATCCTACGAGCAGTACTTC. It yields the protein CASRAEGDRDSGSYEQYF.

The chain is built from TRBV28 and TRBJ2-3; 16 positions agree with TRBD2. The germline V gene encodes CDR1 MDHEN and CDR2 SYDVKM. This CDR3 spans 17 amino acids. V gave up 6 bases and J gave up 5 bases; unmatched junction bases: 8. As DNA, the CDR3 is TGTGCCAGCAGCCCTGAGGGACTAGCGGGGGGGGAAGATACGCAGTATTTT. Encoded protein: CASSPEGLAGGEDTQYF.

CDR3 region: CASSESSLQETQYF. CDR3 DNA: TGCGCCAGCAGTGAGTCAAGCTTACAAGAGACCCAGTACTTC. This rearrangement joins TRBV10-2 to TRBJ2-5; D gene ambiguous. Per germline, CDR1 WSHSY and CDR2 SAAADI. V was clipped by 0 bases and J by 2 bases, with 7 bases between them. The CDR3 covers 14 residues.

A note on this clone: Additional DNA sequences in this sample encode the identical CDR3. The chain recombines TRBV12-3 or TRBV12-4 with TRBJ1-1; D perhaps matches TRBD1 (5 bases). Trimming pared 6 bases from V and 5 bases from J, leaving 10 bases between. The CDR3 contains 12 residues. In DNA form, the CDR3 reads TGTGCCAGCAGCCTACGGGGGACTGAAGCTTTCTTT. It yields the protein CASSLRGTEAFF.

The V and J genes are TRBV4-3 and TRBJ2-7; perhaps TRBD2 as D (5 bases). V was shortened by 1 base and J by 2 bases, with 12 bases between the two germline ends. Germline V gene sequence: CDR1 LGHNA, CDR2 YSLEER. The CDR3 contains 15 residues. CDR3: CASSQGLDGTYEQYF. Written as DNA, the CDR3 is TGCGCCAGCAGCCAAGGCTTAGACGGGACCTACGAGCAGTACTTC.

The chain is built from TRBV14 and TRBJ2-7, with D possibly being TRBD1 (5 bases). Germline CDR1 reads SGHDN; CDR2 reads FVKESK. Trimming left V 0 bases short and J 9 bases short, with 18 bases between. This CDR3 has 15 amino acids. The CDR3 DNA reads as TGTGCCAGCAGCCAAGAATACCGGACAAGAAATGGGCAGTACTTC. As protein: CASSQEYRTRNGQYF. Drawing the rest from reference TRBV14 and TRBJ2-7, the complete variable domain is EAGVTQFPSHSVIEKGQTVTLRCDPISGHDNLYWYRRVMGKEIKFLLHFVKESKQDESGMPNNRFLAERTGGTYSTLKVQPAELEDSGVYFCASSQEYRTRNGQYFGPGTRLTVT.

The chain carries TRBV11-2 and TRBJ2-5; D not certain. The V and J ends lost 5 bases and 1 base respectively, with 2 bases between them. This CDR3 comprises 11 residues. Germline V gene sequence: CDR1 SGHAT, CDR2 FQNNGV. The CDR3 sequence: CASSLQETQYF. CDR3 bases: TGTGCCAGCAGCCTCCAAGAGACCCAGTACTTC.

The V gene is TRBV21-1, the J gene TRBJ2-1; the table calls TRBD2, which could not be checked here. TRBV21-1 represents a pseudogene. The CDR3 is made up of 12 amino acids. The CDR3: CAGLGFNNEQFF. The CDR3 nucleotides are TGTGCCGGTCTCGGTTTCAACAATGAGCAGTTCTTC.

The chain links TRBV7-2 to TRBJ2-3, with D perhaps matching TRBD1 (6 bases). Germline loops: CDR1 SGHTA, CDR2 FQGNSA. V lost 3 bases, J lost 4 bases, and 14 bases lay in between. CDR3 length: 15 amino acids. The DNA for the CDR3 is TGTGCCAGCAGCTTGACGTTAAGGGGGTCAGATACGCAGTATTTT. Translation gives CASSLTLRGSDTQYF.

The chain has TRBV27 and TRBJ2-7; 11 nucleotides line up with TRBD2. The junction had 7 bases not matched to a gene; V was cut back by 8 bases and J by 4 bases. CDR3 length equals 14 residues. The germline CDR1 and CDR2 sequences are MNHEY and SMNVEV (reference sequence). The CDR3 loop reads CASGKRLAGYEQYF. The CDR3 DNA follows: TGTGCCAGCGGGAAAAGACTAGCGGGGTACGAGCAGTACTTC.

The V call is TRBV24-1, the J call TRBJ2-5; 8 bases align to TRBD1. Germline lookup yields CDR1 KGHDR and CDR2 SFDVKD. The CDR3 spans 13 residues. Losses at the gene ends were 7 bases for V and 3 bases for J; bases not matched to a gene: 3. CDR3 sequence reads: CATRPTGEETQYF. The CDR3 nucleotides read TGTGCCACCAGACCGACAGGGGAAGAGACCCAGTACTTC.

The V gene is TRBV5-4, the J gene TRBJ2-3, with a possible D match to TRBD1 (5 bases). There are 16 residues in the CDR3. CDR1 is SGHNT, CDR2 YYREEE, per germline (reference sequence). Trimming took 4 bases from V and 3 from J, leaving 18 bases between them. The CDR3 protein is CASSPSVGVYTDTQYF. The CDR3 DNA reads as TGTGCCAGCAGCCCTTCGGTAGGGGTTTATACAGATACGCAGTATTTT.

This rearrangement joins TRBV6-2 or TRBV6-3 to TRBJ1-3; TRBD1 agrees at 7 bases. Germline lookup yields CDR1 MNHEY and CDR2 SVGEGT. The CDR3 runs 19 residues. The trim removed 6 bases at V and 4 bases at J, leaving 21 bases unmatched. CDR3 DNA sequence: TGTGCCAGCAGCCGTTACTCGGGACAGAGGATTCCCTCCGGAAACACCATATATTTT. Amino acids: CASSRYSGQRIPSGNTIYF.

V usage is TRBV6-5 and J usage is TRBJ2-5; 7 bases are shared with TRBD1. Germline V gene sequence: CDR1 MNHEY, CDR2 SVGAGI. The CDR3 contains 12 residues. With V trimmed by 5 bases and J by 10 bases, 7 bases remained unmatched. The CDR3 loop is CASSILQGNQYF. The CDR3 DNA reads TGTGCCAGCAGTATCCTACAGGGGAACCAGTACTTC.

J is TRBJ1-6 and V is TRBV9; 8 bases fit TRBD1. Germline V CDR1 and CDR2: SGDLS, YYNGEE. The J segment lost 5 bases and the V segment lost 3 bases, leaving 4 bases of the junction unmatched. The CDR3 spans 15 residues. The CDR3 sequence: CASSEGTGHNSPLHF. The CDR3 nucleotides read TGTGCCAGCAGCGAAGGGACAGGCCATAATTCACCCCTCCACTTT.

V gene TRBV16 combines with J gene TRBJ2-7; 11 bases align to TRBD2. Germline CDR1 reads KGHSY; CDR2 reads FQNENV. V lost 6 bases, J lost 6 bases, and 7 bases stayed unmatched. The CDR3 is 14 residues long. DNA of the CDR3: TGTGCCAGCAGGCTCCCTAGCGGGAGGCCCGAGCAGTACTTC. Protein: CASRLPSGRPEQYF. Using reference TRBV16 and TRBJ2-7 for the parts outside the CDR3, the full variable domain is GEEVAQTPKHLVRGEGQKAKLYCAPIKGHSYVFWYQQVLKNEFKFLISFQNENVFDETGMPKERFSAKCLPNSPCSLEIQATKLEDSAVYFCASRLPSGRPEQYFGPGTRLTVT.

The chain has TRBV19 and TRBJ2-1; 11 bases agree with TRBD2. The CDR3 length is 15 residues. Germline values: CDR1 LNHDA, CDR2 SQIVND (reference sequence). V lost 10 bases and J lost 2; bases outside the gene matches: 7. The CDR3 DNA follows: TGTGCCACCAAACTAGCGGGGGCCCCCTACAATGAGCAGTTCTTC. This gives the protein CATKLAGAPYNEQFF.